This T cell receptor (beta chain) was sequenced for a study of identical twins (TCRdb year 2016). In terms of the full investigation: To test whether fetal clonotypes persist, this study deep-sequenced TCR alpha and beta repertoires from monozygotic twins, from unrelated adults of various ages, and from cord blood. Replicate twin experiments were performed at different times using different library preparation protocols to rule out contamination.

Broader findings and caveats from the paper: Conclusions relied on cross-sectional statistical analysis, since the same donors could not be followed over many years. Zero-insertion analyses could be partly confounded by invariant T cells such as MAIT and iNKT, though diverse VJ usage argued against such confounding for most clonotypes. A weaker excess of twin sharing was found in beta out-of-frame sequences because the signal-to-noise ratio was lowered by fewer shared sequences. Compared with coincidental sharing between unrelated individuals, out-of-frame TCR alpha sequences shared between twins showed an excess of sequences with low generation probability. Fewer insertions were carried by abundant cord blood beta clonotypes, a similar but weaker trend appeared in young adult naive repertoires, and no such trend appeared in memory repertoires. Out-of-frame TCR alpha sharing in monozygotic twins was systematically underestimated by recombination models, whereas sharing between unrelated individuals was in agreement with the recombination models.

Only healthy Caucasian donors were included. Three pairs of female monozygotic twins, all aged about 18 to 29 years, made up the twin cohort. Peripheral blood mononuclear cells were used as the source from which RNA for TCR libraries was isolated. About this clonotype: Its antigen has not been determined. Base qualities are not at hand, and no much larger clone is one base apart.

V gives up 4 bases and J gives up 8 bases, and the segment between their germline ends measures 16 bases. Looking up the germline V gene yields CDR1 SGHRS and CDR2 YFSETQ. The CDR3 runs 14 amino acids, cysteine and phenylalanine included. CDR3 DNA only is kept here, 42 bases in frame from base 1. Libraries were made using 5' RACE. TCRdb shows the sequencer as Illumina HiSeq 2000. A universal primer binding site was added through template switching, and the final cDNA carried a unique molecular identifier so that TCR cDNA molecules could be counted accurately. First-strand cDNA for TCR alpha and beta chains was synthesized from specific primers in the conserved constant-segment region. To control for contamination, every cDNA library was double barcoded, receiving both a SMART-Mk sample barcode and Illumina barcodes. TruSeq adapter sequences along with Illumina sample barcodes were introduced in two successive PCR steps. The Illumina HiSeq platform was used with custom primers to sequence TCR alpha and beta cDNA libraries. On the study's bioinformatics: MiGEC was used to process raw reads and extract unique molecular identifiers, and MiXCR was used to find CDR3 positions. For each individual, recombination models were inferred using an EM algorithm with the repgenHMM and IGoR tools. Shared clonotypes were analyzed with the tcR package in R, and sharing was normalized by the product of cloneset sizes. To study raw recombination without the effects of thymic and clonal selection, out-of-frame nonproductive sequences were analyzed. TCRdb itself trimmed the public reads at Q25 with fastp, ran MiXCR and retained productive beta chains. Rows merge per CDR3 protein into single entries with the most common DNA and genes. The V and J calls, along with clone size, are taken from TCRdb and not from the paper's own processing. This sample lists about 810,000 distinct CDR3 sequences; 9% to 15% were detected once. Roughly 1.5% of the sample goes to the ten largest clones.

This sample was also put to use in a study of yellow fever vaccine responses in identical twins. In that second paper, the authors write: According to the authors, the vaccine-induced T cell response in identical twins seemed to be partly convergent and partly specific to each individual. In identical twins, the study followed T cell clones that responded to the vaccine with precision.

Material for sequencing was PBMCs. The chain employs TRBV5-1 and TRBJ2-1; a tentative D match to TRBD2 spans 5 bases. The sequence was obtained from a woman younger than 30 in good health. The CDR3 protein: CASSPTAGRDEQFF. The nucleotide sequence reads TGCGCCAGCAGCCCAACGGCCGGGCGGGATGAGCAGTTCTTC.